These 3 T cell receptor beta chains were sequenced from one sample in a study of blood T cells in healthy people across ages. Next came a second PCR, run for about 7 to 11 cycles, which used a sample-barcoded 5' primer along with a J-beta primer mix. TCRdb analysed the 5' RACE reads with MiXCR anew, one entry per CDR3 protein. The data contain approximately 1.5 million distinct CDR3 sequences, roughly a third of them singletons. Sequenced material: blood. These receptor sequences come from a woman in her 30s in good health.

CDR3 loop: CASSLGGAQPYEQYF. DNA for the CDR3: TGTGCCAGCAGTTTGGGGGGCGCACAGCCCTACGAGCAGTACTTC. V gene TRBV28 combines with J gene TRBJ2-7, with D tentatively TRBD1 or TRBD2 (6 bases each). The CDR3 loop spans 15 amino acids. The germline V and J ends were trimmed by 3 bases and 2 bases, with 14 bases remaining between them. In germline, CDR1 is MDHEN, CDR2 SYDVKM. Using reference TRBV28 and TRBJ2-7 for the parts outside the CDR3, the full variable domain is DVKVTQSSRYLVKRTGEKVFLECVQDMDHENMFWYRQDPGLGLRLIYFSYDVKMKEKGDIPEGYSVSREKKERFSLILESASTNQTSMYLCASSLGGAQPYEQYFGPGTRLTVT.

The rearrangement links TRBV10-3 to TRBJ1-6, with a possible D match to TRBD1 (6 bases). The germline V and J ends were trimmed by 6 bases and 2 bases, with 17 bases remaining between them. The CDR3 totals 17 residues. In germline, CDR1 is ENHRY, CDR2 SYGVKD. CDR3 sequence: CAISDTGRRAYNSPLHF. The CDR3 DNA reads as TGTGCCATCAGCGACACAGGGCGGAGGGCCTATAATTCACCCCTCCACTTT.

This clonotype was detected ten times or more. The rearrangement uses TRBV7-2 and TRBJ2-3; D ambiguous. The CDR3 contains 13 residues. V shed 6 bases and J shed 9 bases, with 16 bases lying between them. Looked up from germline, CDR1 is SGHTA and CDR2 is FQGNSA. The CDR3 nucleotides are TGTGCCAGCAGGCCCATGACCCCTGCCACGCAGTATTTT. Translation gives CASRPMTPATQYF.